This TCR beta chain was documented in a study of blood T cell repertoires in COVID-19 (dated by TCRdb to 2019 to 2021). Some background on the complete study: Samples covering the acute and convalescent phases of COVID-19 were provided by collaborators in the United States, Italy and Spain. Nearly every sample came with metadata listing a de-identified subject ID, COVID-19 status, age in years and sex. The prospective study material was composed of cDNA or gDNA derived from T cells, B-cell-depleted T cells, or PBMCs. Subjects who had been exposed to COVID-19, were actively infected with it, or had recovered from it provided the deeply sampled blood TCRbeta repertoires that made up the dataset. The repertoires were released in a freely available public database meant as a resource for research on the immune response to SARS-CoV-2. HLA class I and class II types, where available, came from metadata supplied by the sample provider rather than from assay-based typing. Samples came from the ongoing ImmuneRACE study (first 160 participants) plus 1,254 subjects from 6 global collaborators. Results the study describes overall, beyond this receptor: The amount of clinical and demographic metadata varied by source and participant and was provided uncurated.

TCRbeta CDR3 regions were amplified from genomic DNA using the immunoSEQ Assay, a bias-controlled multiplex PCR. As for how the authors treated the data: Within the assay, amplification of reference gene primers was used to estimate how many nucleated cells each sample contained. To quantify the absolute abundance of each unique TCRbeta CDR3 rearrangement, sequence reads were collapsed and filtered. Productive Simpson clonality was computed per sample as the square root of Simpson's diversity index over productive rearrangements. Drawn from immuneACCESS, this table holds only the in-frame rearrangements with V and J called that TCRdb kept. Clones are partly lost; checked studies trace under half to an unresolved V gene and leave the rest unexplained. D and trimming come from the DNA, and the V and J calls and clone size come from that table. The sample table records 250,000 or so clones; 85% to 90% of these occur just once. About 2% of the sample is held by the ten biggest clonotypes.

Reading from cysteine to phenylalanine, the CDR3 counts 14 amino acids. The entry retains the CDR3 DNA only, 42 bases that are in frame from base 1. Relative to germline, V is 1 base shorter and J is 2 bases shorter, with 9 bases between their ends. Sequences LGHNA (CDR1) and YNFKEQ (CDR2) are obtained from the germline V gene. Note on this clone: Its antigen is still unknown. No per-base quality is available; no much larger clone lies one base away. This same CDR3 is encoded by further DNA sequences in the sample.

At one collaborating source in Seattle, patients were enrolled during active infection and were followed longitudinally through the course of disease. The collaborating institutions used their own protocols to collect whole blood in K2EDTA tubes. Collaborator samples were shipped for TCRbeta analysis as frozen whole blood, isolated PBMCs, or DNA extracted from either sample type. This receptor was obtained from a woman aged 55 to 70 with COVID-19, enrolled during active disease. Input material: peripheral blood. In this chain, TRBV4-2 is recombined with TRBJ2-7, with no confidently assigned D gene. The sequence in DNA is TGTGCCAGCAGCCAAGGACAAGGTACCTACGAGCAGTACTTC. Protein translation: CASSQGQGTYEQYF.